Shown below are 29 T cell receptor beta chains from a single sample sequenced in a study of T cell repertoires in cytomegalovirus infection. Their target antigens are unknown. TCRdb redid the calling of the reads with MiXCR, one entry per CDR3 protein. The sample lists approximately 910,000 distinct CDR3 sequences, roughly 31% occurring once. Sequences were derived from cultured CD8+ T cells from PBMCs, sampled from culture after CMV antigen stimulation. The receptors were sampled from a human donor in good health (CMV status not recorded). Some clones in this sample may be carry-over from other donors' samples.

The rearrangement uses TRBV7-8 and TRBJ2-1; D uncertain. Trimming took off 5 bases at V and 8 bases at J, with 13 bases between the two ends. The CDR3 totals 13 residues. In germline, CDR1 is SGHVS, CDR2 FQNEAQ. This CDR3 reads CASSPPPMDEQFF. In nucleotides, the CDR3 is TGTGCCAGCAGCCCACCCCCGATGGATGAGCAGTTCTTC. The full variable domain, completed using reference TRBV7-8 and TRBJ2-1, is GAGVSQSPRYKVAKRGQDVALRCDPISGHVSLFWYQQALGQGPEFLTYFQNEAQLDKSGLPSDRFFAERPEGSVSTLKIQRTQQEDSAVYLCASSPPPMDEQFFGPGTRLTVL.

This clonotype has only a few counts. The chain joins TRBV7-2 to TRBJ1-5; 7 nucleotides line up with TRBD1. Germline V gives CDR1 SGHTA, CDR2 FQGNSA. The CDR3 extends over 15 amino acids. Germline trimming cut 1 base from V and 9 bases from J; bases unmatched to any gene: 9. The CDR3: CASSLDHRGKGPQHF. CDR3 nucleotides: TGTGCCAGCAGCTTAGACCACAGGGGAAAGGGGCCCCAGCATTTT.

The chain is built from TRBV5-6 and TRBJ2-5; a possible D gene is TRBD2 (6 bases). In germline, CDR1 is SGHDT, CDR2 YYEEEE. The ends were cut back, 2 bases at V and 5 bases at J, with 16 bases in the middle. CDR3 length: 15 amino acids. Written as DNA, the CDR3 is TGTGCCAGCAGCTTCCCCCCGGGGGATGAGGAGACCCAGTACTTC. Protein: CASSFPPGDEETQYF.

This clonotype was counted at least ten times. V usage is TRBV7-2 and J usage is TRBJ1-1; TRBD1 matches 9 bases. The germline gives CDR1 SGHTA, CDR2 FQGNSA. Losses at the gene ends were 6 bases for V and 8 bases for J; bases not matched to a gene: 4. The CDR3 has 12 residues. The CDR3 DNA reads TGTGCCAGCAGTACAGGGGGCTGGGAAGCTTTCTTT. Translated, it gives CASSTGGWEAFF.

This clonotype was seen repeatedly, ten times or more. The rearrangement uses TRBV7-2 and TRBJ2-2; D gene ambiguous. This CDR3 region has 11 residues. The germline V gene encodes CDR1 SGHTA and CDR2 FQGNSA. Trimming cost V 7 bases and J 6 bases, with 6 bases left between them. CDR3 amino acids: CASIYAGELFF. CDR3 coding DNA: TGTGCCAGCATCTACGCCGGGGAGCTGTTTTTT. Variable domain in full (rest from reference TRBV7-2 and TRBJ2-2): GAGVSQSPSNKVTEKGKDVELRCDPISGHTALYWYRQSLGQGLEFLIYFQGNSAPDKSGLPSDRFSAERTGGSVSTLTIQRTQQEDSAVYLCASIYAGELFFGEGSRLTVL.

The V and J genes are TRBV27 and TRBJ1-5; the D is unclear. Between the trimmed V and J ends, which lost 2 bases and 4 bases, there was a span of 9 bases. This CDR3 is 14 amino acids long. Germline V gene lookup returns CDR1 MNHEY and CDR2 SMNVEV (reference sequence). This chain's CDR3 is CASSLIPRNQPQHF. CDR3 in DNA: TGTGCCAGCAGTTTAATCCCCCGTAATCAGCCCCAGCATTTT.

The chain recombines TRBV20-1 with TRBJ1-3; perhaps TRBD1 as D (5 bases). Trimming cost V 3 bases and J 6 bases, with 18 bases left between them. Germline V gene lookup returns CDR1 DFQATT and CDR2 SNEGSKA (reference sequence). The CDR3 spans 15 residues. The CDR3 sequence: CSARSWRGATNTIYF. CDR3 DNA sequence: TGCAGTGCTAGGTCCTGGAGGGGCGCAACAAACACCATATATTTT.

The V call is TRBV12-3 or TRBV12-4, the J call TRBJ2-2; D not certain. V lost 8 bases to trimming and J lost 0 bases, with 13 bases between them. CDR3 length: 15 residues. CDR3: CASLGRKPNTGELFF. Written as DNA, the CDR3 is TGTGCCAGCCTCGGGCGAAAACCGAACACCGGGGAGCTGTTTTTT.

The chain carries TRBV29-1 and TRBJ1-3, with no clear D. This CDR3 has 15 residues. Trimming took 3 bases from V and 1 from J, leaving 13 bases between them. Germline V gives CDR1 SQVTM, CDR2 ANQGSEA. The CDR3 region is CSVDPEEGSGNTIYF. CDR3 coding DNA: TGCAGCGTTGATCCCGAAGAAGGGTCTGGAAACACCATATATTTT. Looking up the rest from reference TRBV29-1 and TRBJ1-3 gives the full variable domain: SAVISQKPSRDICQRGTSLTIQCQVDSQVTMMFWYRQQPGQSLTLIATANQGSEATYESGFVIDKFPISRPNLTFSTLTVSNMSPEDSSIYLCSVDPEEGSGNTIYFGEGSWLTVV.

The chain carries TRBV6-2 or TRBV6-3 and TRBJ1-2; D remains ambiguous. The germline V gene encodes CDR1 MNHEY and CDR2 SVGEGT. The CDR3 is 13 residues long. V lost 5 bases and J lost 4, with 11 bases in between. The CDR3 spells CASSPSPSYGYTF. The CDR3 nucleotides read TGTGCCAGCAGTCCCTCCCCCAGCTATGGCTACACCTTC.

This clonotype has a count of ten or more. CDR3 amino acids: CASSYWGQGTNEKLFF. In DNA, the CDR3 is TGTGCCAGCAGTTACTGGGGACAGGGAACTAATGAAAAACTGTTTTTT. The chain joins TRBV6-5 to TRBJ1-4; TRBD1 agrees at 9 bases. Germline V CDR1 and CDR2: MNHEY, SVGAGI. The CDR3 has 16 amino acids. V lost 1 base to trimming and J lost 1 base; unmatched junction nucleotides: 1.

Only one count was recorded for this clonotype. The chain is built from TRBV7-9 and TRBJ2-3; unclear D gene. This CDR3 is built from 15 residues. Trimming pared 8 bases from V and 0 bases from J, leaving 15 bases between. Germline CDR1 and CDR2: SEHNR and FQNEAQ (reference sequence). The CDR3 spells CASGYQSTSTDTQYF. The CDR3 DNA reads as TGTGCCAGCGGCTATCAGAGTACTAGCACAGATACGCAGTATTTT.

This clonotype was counted between two and nine times. This sequence joins TRBV6-5 and TRBJ2-3, with 7 positions matching TRBD1. The V segment lost 6 bases and the J segment 5 bases; nucleotides outside the gene matches: 5. This CDR3 comprises 13 residues. Germline loops: CDR1 MNHEY, CDR2 SVGAGI. As DNA, the CDR3 is TGTGCCAGCAGCCGGGACAGATTAGATACGCAGTATTTT. Translation gives CASSRDRLDTQYF.

This clonotype has just a few counts. The rearrangement uses TRBV6-5 and TRBJ2-1; D is perhaps TRBD1 (5 bases). Germline V lookup: CDR1 MNHEY, CDR2 SVGAGI. The V and J ends lost 0 bases and 1 base respectively, with 10 bases between them. There are 16 residues in the CDR3. CDR3 loop: CASSYSTTVSYNEQFF. Written as DNA, the CDR3 is TGTGCCAGCAGTTACTCGACGACAGTTTCCTACAATGAGCAGTTCTTC.

The gene calls are TRBV6-8 and TRBJ1-1; D gene unclear. The ends were cut back, 7 bases at V and 0 bases at J, with 27 bases in the middle. Per germline, CDR1 MNHGY and CDR2 SAAAGT. This CDR3 has 19 residues. The CDR3 is CASITDRRRVRRVNTEAFF. CDR3 nucleotides: TGTGCCAGCATCACCGACCGGAGGAGGGTACGTCGTGTGAACACTGAAGCTTTCTTT.

This clonotype was counted a few times. The V and J genes are TRBV7-2 and TRBJ2-5; no clear D gene. The CDR3 contains 13 residues. Trimming shortened V by 5 bases and J by 3 bases, and 10 bases separated the two germline ends. Germline lookup yields CDR1 SGHTA and CDR2 FQGNSA. This CDR3 reads CASSPPPEETQYF. CDR3 DNA sequence: TGTGCCAGCAGCCCCCCCCCGGAAGAGACCCAGTACTTC.

This clonotype was seen only a few times. V gene TRBV7-3 combines with J gene TRBJ2-1, with D perhaps TRBD2 (6 bases). Germline lookup yields CDR1 SGHTA and CDR2 FQGTGA. The CDR3 is 14 residues long. Trimming shortened V by 3 bases and J by 6 bases, and 12 bases separated the two germline ends. CDR3 region: CASSFPGESNEQFF. For the CDR3, the DNA is TGTGCCAGCAGCTTCCCGGGGGAGTCCAATGAGCAGTTCTTC.

The rearrangement uses TRBV19 and TRBJ1-1, with TRBD1 as a possible D gene (6 bases). Trimming removed 5 bases at V and 1 base at J, with 14 bases between. CDR1 is LNHDA and CDR2 is SQIVND in the germline V gene (reference sequence). This CDR3 spans 15 amino acids. CDR3 sequence: CASSEWDTSNTEAFF. For the CDR3, the DNA is TGTGCCAGTAGTGAATGGGACACATCGAACACTGAAGCTTTCTTT.

The chain joins TRBV12-3 or TRBV12-4 to TRBJ1-2, with D unresolved. The V and J ends lost 3 bases and 8 bases respectively, with 13 bases between them. This CDR3 is 13 amino acids long. CDR3 in DNA: TGTGCCAGCAGTTTGGGCGATGCCCCGGGCTACACCTTC. Translating it yields CASSLGDAPGYTF.

The chain is built from TRBV6-2 or TRBV6-3 and TRBJ2-6, with D possibly being TRBD2 (7 bases). CDR1 MNHEY and CDR2 SVGEGT come from the germline V gene. The V end was cut by 6 bases, the J end by 0 bases, with 12 bases between. The CDR3 loop spans 16 amino acids. Here the CDR3 DNA reads TGTGCCAGCAGGGAGGGGGGGAGCTCTGGGGCCAACGTCCTGACTTTC. Protein product: CASREGGSSGANVLTF.

This clonotype was counted only a few times. This rearrangement joins TRBV12-5 to TRBJ2-3; D gene ambiguous. Trimming took off 7 bases at V and 0 bases at J, with 14 bases between the two ends. Looked up from germline, CDR1 is LGHNT and CDR2 is FRNRAP. The CDR3 sequence is 15 residues long. CDR3 coding DNA: TGTGCTAGTGCCCCTAGTCACGAAAGCACAGATACGCAGTATTTT. Translation gives CASAPSHESTDTQYF. The complete variable domain, with remaining parts taken from reference TRBV12-5 and TRBJ2-3, reads DARVTQTPRHKVTEMGQEVTMRCQPILGHNTVFWYRQTMMQGLELLAYFRNRAPLDDSGMPKDRFSAEMPDATLATLKIQPSEPRDSAVYFCASAPSHESTDTQYFGPGTRLTVL.

A few counts support this clonotype. V usage is TRBV28 and J usage is TRBJ1-1, with D possibly TRBD1 on 6 matching bases. The CDR3 runs to 13 residues. The V end was cut by 5 bases, the J end by 3 bases, with 10 bases between. Germline lookup yields CDR1 MDHEN and CDR2 SYDVKM. CDR3 coding DNA: TGTGCCAGCAGTCAGGGGATGGACACTGAAGCTTTCTTT. This translates into CASSQGMDTEAFF.

V and J are TRBV6-4 and TRBJ2-7, with TRBD2 identical over 8 bases. CDR1 is MRHNA and CDR2 is SNTAGT in the germline V gene. The CDR3 is 15 residues long. V lost 6 bases to trimming and J lost 0 bases; unmatched junction nucleotides: 7. This chain's CDR3 is CASRLAAPSSYEQYV. The CDR3 DNA is TGTGCCAGCAGACTAGCGGCCCCGAGCTCCTACGAGCAGTACGTC.

This clonotype was detected ten times or more. The chain recombines TRBV6-2 or TRBV6-3 with TRBJ1-5; no definite D call. The CDR3 has 15 amino acids. The germline gives CDR1 MNHEY, CDR2 SVGEGT. The ends were cut back, 0 bases at V and 0 bases at J, with 6 bases in the middle. The CDR3 coding sequence is TGTGCCAGCAGTTACTCGAGAGATAGCAATCAGCCCCAGCATTTT. Encoded protein: CASSYSRDSNQPQHF.

The genes are TRBV6-2 or TRBV6-3 and TRBJ2-7, with D tentatively TRBD2 (5 bases). Germline V gene sequence: CDR1 MNHEY, CDR2 SVGEGT. The CDR3 totals 15 residues. V gave up 3 bases and J gave up 6 bases, with 18 bases separating them. The DNA of the CDR3 is TGTGCCAGCAGTTATCTGAGGCTTAACCGGGGCGAGCAGTACGTC. Translation gives CASSYLRLNRGEQYV.

This clonotype showed up just a few times. The J gene is TRBJ1-1, the V gene TRBV7-9; possibly TRBD1 for D (5 bases). This CDR3 contains 15 residues. V was cut by 4 bases and J by 0 bases, with 12 bases left in between. CDR1 SEHNR and CDR2 FQNEAQ come from the germline V gene (reference sequence). Here the CDR3 DNA reads TGTGCCAGCAGCTCGGAGGGGATCATGAACACTGAAGCTTTCTTT. Translated: CASSSEGIMNTEAFF.

This clonotype was detected only once. A much larger clone differs from this one at a single base, so this may be a read error. The chain carries TRBV12-3 or TRBV12-4 and TRBJ1-5; tentatively, D is TRBD1 (5 bases). The CDR3 totals 15 residues. The CDR3 bases are TGTCCCAGCAACCCGGGGGGGGACAGCAATCAGCCCCAGCATTTT. Protein sequence: CPSNPGGDSNQPQHF.

This clonotype came up a few times. This chain uses TRBV27 with TRBJ1-1; D is ambiguous. The CDR3 contains 12 residues. The germline gives CDR1 MNHEY, CDR2 SMNVEV (reference sequence). V was clipped by 1 base and J by 7 bases, with 7 bases between them. The CDR3 DNA reads TGTGCCAGCAGTTTATACGGGAGTGAAGCTTTCTTT. It translates to CASSLYGSEAFF.

The CDR3 loop reads CASSTTGTEETQYF. CDR3 DNA: TGTGCCAGCAGCACGACCGGGACGGAGGAGACCCAGTACTTC. The rearrangement links TRBV7-9 to TRBJ2-5, with D tentatively TRBD1 or TRBD2 (5 bases each). V gave up 5 bases and J gave up 5 bases, with 15 bases separating them. The CDR3 has 14 amino acids. The germline V gene encodes CDR1 SEHNR and CDR2 FQNEAQ (reference sequence).